Sequencing of this T cell receptor beta chain was carried out in a study of T cell responses to AZD1222 COVID-19 vaccine. Overall study: Pooling was applied to second doses at about 4 or about 12 weeks.

Profiling relied on immunoSEQ multiplex PCR, and the TCRdb table lists in-frame clones only, not all of them. The sample lists about 150,000 clones, 90% to 95% occurring once. Study-wide points: A mostly white British donor set with more females was recruited, and clonal diversity was possibly underestimated. Baseline serology detected seropositivity in only five or six AZD1222 recipients.

The trim removed 4 bases at V and 4 bases at J, leaving 3 bases unmatched. This CDR3 is 13 amino acids long. Germline loops: CDR1 MNHEY, CDR2 SVGAGI. As concerns this clone: The antigen remains unidentified. Other DNA sequences in this sample translate to the same CDR3.

This TCR derives from an adult in good health. The material sequenced was peripheral blood, taken on day 0 of AZD1222 vaccination. The chain carries TRBV6-5 and TRBJ1-2; the match to TRBD1 covers 7 bases. In nucleotides, the CDR3 is TGTGCCAGCAGTTCTTACAGGGGCTATGGCTACACCTTC. It specifies CASSSYRGYGYTF.